Included here is one T cell receptor (beta chain) sequence, with context. The authors divided CD4+ cells into CD45RA+ naive and CD45RA-negative memory subsets. Germline CDR1 reads SGHRS; CDR2 reads YFSETQ. CDR3 size: 17 residues. V dropped 2 bases and J dropped 0 bases, with 18 bases sitting between them. The sample belongs to a study of shared clonotypes between healthy human individuals. About the study: The donor group consisted of a couple of women and three men, aged 18 to 49.

Original data processing: There were no quality scores in the junction-only immunoSEQ sequences, so filtering differed. This table comes from immunoSEQ multiplex PCR, and its TCRdb copy is limited to in-frame clones, with some not included. V and J calls and clone size come straight from that table; D and trimming were deduced from the DNA. Of 2 million to 3 million clones listed, more than 85% are singletons. This receptor was identified in a young man in good health. Some clones in this sample may be carry-over from other donors' samples. This rearrangement joins TRBV5-1 to TRBJ2-7, with TRBD2 as a possible D gene (5 bases). The sample was naive CD4+ T cells from PBMCs. As to subset: CD45RA+ positively selected. DNA of the CDR3: TGCGCCAGCAGCTTCGGAGGTGGCGGCAGGTTCTCCTACGAGCAGTACTTC. Residues: CASSFGGGGRFSYEQYF.